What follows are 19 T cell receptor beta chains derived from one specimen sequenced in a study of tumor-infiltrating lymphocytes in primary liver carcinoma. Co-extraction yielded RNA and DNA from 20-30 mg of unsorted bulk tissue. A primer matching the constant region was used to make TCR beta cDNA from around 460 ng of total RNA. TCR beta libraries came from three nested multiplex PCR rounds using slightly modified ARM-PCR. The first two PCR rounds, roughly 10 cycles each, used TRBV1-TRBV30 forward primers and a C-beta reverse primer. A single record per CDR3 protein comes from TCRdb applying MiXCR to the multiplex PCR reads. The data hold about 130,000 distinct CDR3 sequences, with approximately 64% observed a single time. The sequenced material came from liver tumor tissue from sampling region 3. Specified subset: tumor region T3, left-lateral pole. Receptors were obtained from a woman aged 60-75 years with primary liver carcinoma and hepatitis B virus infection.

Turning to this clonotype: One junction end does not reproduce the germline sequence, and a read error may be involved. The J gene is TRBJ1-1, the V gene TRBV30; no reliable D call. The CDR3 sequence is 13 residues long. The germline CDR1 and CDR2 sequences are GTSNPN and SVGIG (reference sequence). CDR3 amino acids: CAWCLATNTEAFF. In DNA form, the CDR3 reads TGTGCCTGGTGTCTCGCCACAAACACTGAAGCCTTCTTT.

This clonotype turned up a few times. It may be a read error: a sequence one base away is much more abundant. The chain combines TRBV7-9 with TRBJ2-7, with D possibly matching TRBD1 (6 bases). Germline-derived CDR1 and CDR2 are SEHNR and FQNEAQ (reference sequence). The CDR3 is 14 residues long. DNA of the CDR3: TGTGCCAGCAGCTTAGGGGGGCAGTCCTACGTGCAGTACTTC. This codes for CASSLGGQSYVQYF.

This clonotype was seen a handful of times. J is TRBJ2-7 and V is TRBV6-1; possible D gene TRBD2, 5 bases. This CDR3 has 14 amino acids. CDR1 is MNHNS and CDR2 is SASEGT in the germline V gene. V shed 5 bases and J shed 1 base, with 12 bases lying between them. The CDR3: CASSIDYLSYEQYF. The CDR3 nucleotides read TGTGCCAGCAGTATAGACTATCTATCCTACGAGCAGTACTTC.

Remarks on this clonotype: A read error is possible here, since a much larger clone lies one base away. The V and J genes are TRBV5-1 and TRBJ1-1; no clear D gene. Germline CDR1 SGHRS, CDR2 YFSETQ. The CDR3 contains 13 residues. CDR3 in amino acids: CARSLAEMTEAFF. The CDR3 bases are TGCGCCAGGAGCTTGGCAGAGATGACTGAAGCTTTCTTT.

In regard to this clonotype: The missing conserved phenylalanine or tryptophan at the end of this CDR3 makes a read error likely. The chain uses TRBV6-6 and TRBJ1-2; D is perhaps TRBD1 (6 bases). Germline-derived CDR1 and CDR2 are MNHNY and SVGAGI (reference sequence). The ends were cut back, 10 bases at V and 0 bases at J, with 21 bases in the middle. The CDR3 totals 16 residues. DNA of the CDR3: TGTGCCAACAGCTACCCCGGACAGAAAGCTAACTATGGCTACACCCTC. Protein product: CANSYPGQKANYGYTL.

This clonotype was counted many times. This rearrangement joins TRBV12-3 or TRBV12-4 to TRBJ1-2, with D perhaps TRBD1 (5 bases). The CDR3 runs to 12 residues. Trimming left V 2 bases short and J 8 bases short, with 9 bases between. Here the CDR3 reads CASSLRGWGYTF. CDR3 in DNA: TGTGCCAGCAGTTTACGGGGCTGGGGCTACACCTTC.

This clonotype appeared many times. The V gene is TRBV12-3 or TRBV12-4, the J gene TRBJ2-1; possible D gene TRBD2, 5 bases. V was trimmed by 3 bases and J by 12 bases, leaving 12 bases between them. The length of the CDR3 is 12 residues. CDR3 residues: CASSFRGVGQFF. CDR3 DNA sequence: TGTGCCAGCAGTTTTCGGGGTGTAGGGCAGTTCTTC.

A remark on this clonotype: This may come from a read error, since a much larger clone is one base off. CDR3 in DNA: TGTGCCAGCAGTAAGCAGGGGGCTGGGGCCAACGTCCTGTCTTTC. It yields the protein CASSKQGAGANVLSF. V gene TRBV6-6 combines with J gene TRBJ2-6; TRBD1 matches 8 bases. The length of the CDR3 is 15 residues. The V gene's germline CDR1 is MNHNY and CDR2 SVGAGI (reference sequence).

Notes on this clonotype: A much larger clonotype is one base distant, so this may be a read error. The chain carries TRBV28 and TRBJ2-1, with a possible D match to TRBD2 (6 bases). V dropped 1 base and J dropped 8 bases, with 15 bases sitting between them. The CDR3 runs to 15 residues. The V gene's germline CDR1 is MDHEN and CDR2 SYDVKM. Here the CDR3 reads CASSLLGGRPHEQFF. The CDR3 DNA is TGTGCCAGCAGTTTATTGGGGGGAAGGCCCCATGAGCAGTTCTTC.

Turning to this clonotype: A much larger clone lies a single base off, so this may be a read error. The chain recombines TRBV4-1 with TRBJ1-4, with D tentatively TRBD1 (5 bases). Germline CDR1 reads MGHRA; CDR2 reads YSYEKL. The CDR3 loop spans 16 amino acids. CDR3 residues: CTSSQDGAGANEKLFF. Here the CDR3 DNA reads TGCACCAGCAGCCAAGACGGAGCGGGGGCTAATGAAAAACTGTTTTTT.

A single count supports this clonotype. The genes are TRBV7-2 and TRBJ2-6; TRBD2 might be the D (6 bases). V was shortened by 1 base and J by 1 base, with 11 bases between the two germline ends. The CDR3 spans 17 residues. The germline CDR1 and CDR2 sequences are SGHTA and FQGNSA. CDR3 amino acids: CASSLGGGSSGANVLTF. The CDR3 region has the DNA TGTGCCAGCAGCTTAGGTGGAGGGAGTTCTGGGGCCAACGTCCTGACTTTC.

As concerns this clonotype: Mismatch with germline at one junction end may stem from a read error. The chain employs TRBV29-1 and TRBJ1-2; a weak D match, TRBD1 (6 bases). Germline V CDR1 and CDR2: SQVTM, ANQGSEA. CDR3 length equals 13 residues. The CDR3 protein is CSVEAGGERAYTF. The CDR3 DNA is TGTAGCGTTGAGGCGGGGGGCGAAAGGGCCTACACCTTC.

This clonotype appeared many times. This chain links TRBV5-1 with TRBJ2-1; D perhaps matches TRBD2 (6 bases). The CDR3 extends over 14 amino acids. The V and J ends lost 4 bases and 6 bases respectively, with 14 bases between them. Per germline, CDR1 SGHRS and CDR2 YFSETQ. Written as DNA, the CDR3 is TGCGCCAGCAGCGCCGGGACTCTGGGCAATGAGCAGTTCTTC. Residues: CASSAGTLGNEQFF.

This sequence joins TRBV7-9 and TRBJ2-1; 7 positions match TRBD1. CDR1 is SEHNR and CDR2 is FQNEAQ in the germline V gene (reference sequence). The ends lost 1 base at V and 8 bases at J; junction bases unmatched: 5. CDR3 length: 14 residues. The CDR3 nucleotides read TGTGCCAGCAGCTTAGGTCACAGGGGCGATGAGCAGTTCTTC. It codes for CASSLGHRGDEQFF.

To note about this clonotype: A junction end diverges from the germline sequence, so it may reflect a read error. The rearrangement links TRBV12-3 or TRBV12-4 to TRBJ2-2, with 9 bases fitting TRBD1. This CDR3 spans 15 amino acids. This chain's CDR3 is CASSRDRDSTGELFF. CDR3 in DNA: TGTGCCAGCAGCCGGGACAGGGATAGCACCGGGGAACTGTTTTTT.

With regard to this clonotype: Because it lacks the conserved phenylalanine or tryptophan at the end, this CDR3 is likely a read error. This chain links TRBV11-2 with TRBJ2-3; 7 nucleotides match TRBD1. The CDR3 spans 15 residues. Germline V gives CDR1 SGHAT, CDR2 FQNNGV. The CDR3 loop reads CVSGPQGSDADTQYS. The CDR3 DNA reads TGTGTCAGCGGCCCACAGGGGTCAGACGCAGATACGCAGTATTCT.

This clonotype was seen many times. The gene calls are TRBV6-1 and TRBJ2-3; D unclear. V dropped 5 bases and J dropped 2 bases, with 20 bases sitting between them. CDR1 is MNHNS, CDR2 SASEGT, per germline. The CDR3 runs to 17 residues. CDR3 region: CASSSPHTVRATDTQYF. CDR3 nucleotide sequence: TGTGCCAGCAGTTCTCCACACACAGTCCGGGCCACAGATACGCAGTATTTT.

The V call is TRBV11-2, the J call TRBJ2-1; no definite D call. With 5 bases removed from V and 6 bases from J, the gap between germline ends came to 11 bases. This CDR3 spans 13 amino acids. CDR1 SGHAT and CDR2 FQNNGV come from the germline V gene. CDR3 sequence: CASSVEFCNEQFF. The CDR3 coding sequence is TGTGCCAGCAGCGTGGAATTCTGCAATGAGCAGTTCTTC. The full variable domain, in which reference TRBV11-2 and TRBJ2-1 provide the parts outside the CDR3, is EAGVAQSPRYKIIEKRQSVAFWCNPISGHATLYWYQQILGQGPKLLIQFQNNGVVDDSQLPKDRFSAERLKGVDSTLKIQPAKLEDSAVYLCASSVEFCNEQFFGPGTRLTVL.

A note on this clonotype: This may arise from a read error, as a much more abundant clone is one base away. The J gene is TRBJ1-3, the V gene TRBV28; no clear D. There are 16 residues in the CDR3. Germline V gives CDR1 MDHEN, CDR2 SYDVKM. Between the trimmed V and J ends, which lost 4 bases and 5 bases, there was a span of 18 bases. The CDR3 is CASSSPAGIGRNTIYF. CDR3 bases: TGTGCCAGCAGTTCCCCCGCGGGTATCGGAAGAAACACCATATATTTT.